One sample yielded the 19 T cell receptor beta chains listed below, sequenced in a study of cytomegalovirus exposure and HLA in healthy donors. PCR primers comprised 60 Vbeta and 13 Jbeta primers. Assay used: immunoSEQ multiplex PCR; TCRdb lists only in-frame clones, some missing. The table lists some 200,000 clones, with around 1.1% in the top ten. The sequenced sample was PBMCs. The receptors come from a girl aged 2-10 years in good health and CMV-seropositive.

V and J are TRBV19 and TRBJ2-7, with 10 nucleotides matching TRBD2. The V gene end was trimmed by 4 bases and the J gene end by 5 bases; junction bases not matched to a gene: 5. This CDR3 is 14 amino acids long. Germline-derived CDR1 and CDR2 are LNHDA and SQIVND (reference sequence). CDR3 loop: CASSTASGSDEQYF. The CDR3 DNA sequence: TGTGCCAGTAGTACTGCTAGCGGGAGTGACGAGCAGTACTTC.

This chain links TRBV21-1 with TRBJ2-3; TRBD1 is taken as the D call from the table, unchecked against the DNA. TRBV21-1 is described as a pseudogene. The CDR3 runs 18 residues. The CDR3 DNA reads as TGTGCCAGCAGCAAAGATGTTAAGTCCACAGGGCGCACAGATACGCAGTATTTT. Translating it yields CASSKDVKSTGRTDTQYF.

The chain has TRBV7-6 and TRBJ2-5; D is uncertain. Germline V lookup: CDR1 SGHVS, CDR2 FNYEAQ. Deletions cut 5 bases from V and 5 bases from J, with 12 bases between. This CDR3 region has 13 residues. The chain's CDR3 is CASSPLPEETQYF. As DNA, the CDR3 is TGTGCCAGCAGCCCTTTACCGGAGGAGACCCAGTACTTC.

The chain recombines TRBV28 with TRBJ1-1; a possible D gene is TRBD1 (6 bases). The germline V and J ends were trimmed by 3 bases and 1 base, with 15 bases remaining between them. Looked up from germline, CDR1 is MDHEN and CDR2 is SYDVKM. CDR3 size: 16 residues. Here the CDR3 reads CASSLWGGRGNTEAFF. The CDR3 bases are TGTGCCAGCAGTTTGTGGGGGGGGCGGGGGAACACTGAAGCTTTCTTT.

This sequence joins TRBV20-1 and TRBJ2-1, with D possibly matching TRBD2 (6 bases). The germline V gene encodes CDR1 DFQATT and CDR2 SNEGSKA (reference sequence). V gave up 5 bases and J gave up 8 bases, with 10 bases separating them. CDR3 length equals 11 residues. The CDR3, as DNA: TGCAGTGCTCGGAGGGCCCATGAGCAGTTCTTC. This encodes CSARRAHEQFF.

The J gene is TRBJ2-1, the V gene TRBV11-2, with 10 bases aligning to TRBD2. CDR1 and CDR2 from the germline V gene are SGHAT and FQNNGV. The V segment lost 5 bases and the J segment 7 bases; nucleotides outside the gene matches: 11. The CDR3 totals 16 residues. The CDR3 loop reads CASSALAGARRNEQFF. The DNA for the CDR3 is TGTGCCAGCAGCGCGCTAGCGGGAGCCAGACGGAATGAGCAGTTCTTC. The full variable domain, rest sourced from reference TRBV11-2 and TRBJ2-1, is EAGVAQSPRYKIIEKRQSVAFWCNPISGHATLYWYQQILGQGPKLLIQFQNNGVVDDSQLPKDRFSAERLKGVDSTLKIQPAKLEDSAVYLCASSALAGARRNEQFFGPGTRLTVL.

The chain is built from TRBV5-6 and TRBJ2-1; D is possibly TRBD2 (6 bases). Germline values: CDR1 SGHDT, CDR2 YYEEEE. This CDR3 contains 15 residues. V shed 3 bases and J shed 4 bases, with 14 bases lying between them. The CDR3 DNA sequence: TGTGCCAGCAGCTCGGTAGCGGAGACTTACAATGAGCAGTTCTTC. Translating it yields CASSSVAETYNEQFF. Full variable domain (rest looked up from reference TRBV5-6 and TRBJ2-1): DAGVTQSPTHLIKTRGQQVTLRCSPKSGHDTVSWYQQALGQGPQFIFQYYEEEERQRGNFPDRFSGHQFPNYSSELNVNALLLGDSALYLCASSSVAETYNEQFFGPGTRLTVL.

The CDR3 bases are TGTGCCAGCAGCCGAGGCGGGACTCCGGAGACCCAGTACTTC. Translation gives CASSRGGTPETQYF. This chain links TRBV11-2 with TRBJ2-5; maybe TRBD2 (6 bases). CDR1 and CDR2 from the germline V gene are SGHAT and FQNNGV. V lost 5 bases and J lost 5, with 15 bases in between. The CDR3 runs to 14 residues.

The chain has TRBV27 and TRBJ2-4; 9 bases are shared with TRBD1. This CDR3 contains 18 residues. CDR1 MNHEY and CDR2 SMNVEV come from the germline V gene (reference sequence). J was trimmed by 2 bases and V by 3 bases; bases with no gene match: 11. CDR3 amino acids: CASSLLGQGIVTKNIQYF. The CDR3 DNA is TGTGCCAGCAGTTTGTTGGGACAGGGTATTGTGACCAAAAACATTCAGTACTTC.

The gene calls are TRBV6-5 and TRBJ1-5, with TRBD1 matching over 8 bases. CDR1 MNHEY and CDR2 SVGAGI come from the germline V gene. The V segment lost 2 bases and the J segment 6 bases; nucleotides outside the gene matches: 3. The CDR3 is 14 amino acids. CDR3 in DNA: TGTGCCAGCAGTTACGCCGACAGGGGTCAGCCCCAGCATTTT. It encodes CASSYADRGQPQHF.

V gene TRBV4-1 combines with J gene TRBJ2-1; 12 bases are a match to TRBD2. Germline V CDR1 and CDR2: MGHRA, YSYEKL. V lost 0 bases to trimming and J lost 7 bases; unmatched junction nucleotides: 7. The length of the CDR3 is 17 residues. The CDR3 DNA follows: TGCGCCAGCAGCCAAGAACGCCCAGGACTAGCGGGGAATGAGCAGTTCTTC. Protein product: CASSQERPGLAGNEQFF.

This rearrangement joins TRBV7-9 to TRBJ2-6; maybe TRBD1 (5 bases). The V gene's germline CDR1 is SEHNR and CDR2 FQNEAQ (reference sequence). The V end was cut by 5 bases, the J end by 4 bases, with 15 bases between. CDR3 length equals 16 residues. The CDR3 DNA is TGTGCCAGCAGCCGACAGTTCCCTGGAGGGGCCAACGTCCTGACTTTC. This gives the protein CASSRQFPGGANVLTF.

V and J are TRBV19 and TRBJ1-2; maybe TRBD1 (5 bases). V shed 5 bases and J shed 6 bases, with 13 bases lying between them. Germline CDR1 reads LNHDA; CDR2 reads SQIVND (reference sequence). This CDR3 is 13 amino acids long. Here the CDR3 DNA reads TGTGCCAGTAGTGCGGGACCCGGGGATGGCTACACCTTC. Translated: CASSAGPGDGYTF.

V is TRBV19 and J is TRBJ2-3; 8 nucleotides agree with TRBD2. After removal of 6 bases from V and 1 base from J, the junction contained 0 bases not matched to a gene. The germline CDR1 and CDR2 sequences are LNHDA and SQIVND (reference sequence). CDR3 length: 13 residues. The CDR3 loop is CASRTSGTDTQYF. The CDR3 region has the DNA TGTGCCAGTAGGACTAGCGGCACAGATACGCAGTATTTT.

This sequence joins TRBV7-9 and TRBJ2-7; 7 bases match TRBD2. CDR1 is SEHNR and CDR2 is FQNEAQ in the germline V gene (reference sequence). The CDR3 contains 14 residues. V was pared by 5 bases and J by 4 bases, with 8 bases of the junction left unmatched. The CDR3 DNA follows: TGTGCCAGCAGCCCGAGCGGGATAAGGTACGAGCAGTACTTC. Its protein is CASSPSGIRYEQYF.

This chain uses TRBV28 with TRBJ2-7, with D unresolved. The CDR3 is 13 amino acids. V lost 5 bases and J 3 bases, leaving 11 bases between the germline ends. Germline V lookup: CDR1 MDHEN, CDR2 SYDVKM. CDR3 bases: TGTGCCAGCAGTCGCCCCGAGAGCTACGAGCAGTACTTC. Protein product: CASSRPESYEQYF.

The rearrangement links TRBV2 to TRBJ1-5; weak D call: TRBD1 (5 bases). V was clipped by 8 bases and J by 4 bases, with 15 bases between them. Germline assignment: CDR1 SNHLY and CDR2 FYNNEI. This CDR3 contains 14 residues. CDR3 protein: CASLGTAPNQPQHF. As DNA, the CDR3 is TGTGCCAGCCTAGGGACTGCTCCGAATCAGCCCCAGCATTTT. Using reference TRBV2 and TRBJ1-5 for the parts outside the CDR3, the full variable domain is EPEVTQTPSHQVTQMGQEVILRCVPISNHLYFYWYRQILGQKVEFLVSFYNNEISEKSEIFDDQFSVERPDGSNFTLKIRSTKLEDSAMYFCASLGTAPNQPQHFGDGTRLSIL.

The rearrangement uses TRBV28 and TRBJ1-3, with a tentative D call TRBD1 (6 bases). Germline values: CDR1 MDHEN, CDR2 SYDVKM. V shed 6 bases and J shed 4 bases, with 19 bases lying between them. This CDR3 comprises 16 residues. The CDR3 sequence: CASRSQGKNKGNTIYF. Written as DNA, the CDR3 is TGTGCCAGCAGGTCACAGGGTAAAAATAAGGGAAACACCATATATTTT.

The chain employs TRBV6-6 and TRBJ2-7; D is perhaps TRBD1 (5 bases). This CDR3 region has 14 residues. Trimming stripped 0 bases from V and 1 base from J, with 7 bases between. Germline CDR1 reads MNHNY; CDR2 reads SVGAGI (reference sequence). This CDR3 is CASSYSRQSYEQYF. The CDR3 DNA reads as TGTGCCAGCAGTTACTCGAGACAGTCCTACGAGCAGTACTTC.